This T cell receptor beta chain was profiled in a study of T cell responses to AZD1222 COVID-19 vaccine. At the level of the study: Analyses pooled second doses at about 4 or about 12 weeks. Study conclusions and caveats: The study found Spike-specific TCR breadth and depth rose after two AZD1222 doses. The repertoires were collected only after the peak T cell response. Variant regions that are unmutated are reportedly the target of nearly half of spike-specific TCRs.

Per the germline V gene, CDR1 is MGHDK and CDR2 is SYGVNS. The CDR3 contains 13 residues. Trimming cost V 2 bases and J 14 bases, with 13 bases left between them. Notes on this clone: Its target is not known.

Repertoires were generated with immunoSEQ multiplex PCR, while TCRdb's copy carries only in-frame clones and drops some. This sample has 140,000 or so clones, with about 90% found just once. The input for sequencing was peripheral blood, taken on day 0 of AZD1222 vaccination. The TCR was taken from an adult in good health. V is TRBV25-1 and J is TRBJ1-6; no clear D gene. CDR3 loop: CASSEADSLTLHF. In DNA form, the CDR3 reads TGTGCCAGCAGTGAAGCGGACTCTCTCACCCTCCACTTT.